This T cell receptor beta chain was sequenced for a study of cytomegalovirus exposure and HLA in healthy donors. Both 60 Vbeta primers and 13 Jbeta primers went into the PCR. Clones were sequenced by immunoSEQ multiplex PCR, and TCRdb holds only the in-frame ones, with some missing. The specimen's table records 150,000 to 200,000 clones. Regarding the study as a whole: Reported findings show TCR beta sequences accurately forecast HLA-A and HLA-B alleles in most subjects. Researchers counted roughly 150 TCR beta chains as cytomegalovirus-associated. As immune exposure information, only CMV serostatus was available. Productive rates of about 87% or about 30% were seen for most TCR beta V segments in an earlier analysis.

The J segment lost 4 bases and the V segment lost 5 bases, leaving 8 bases of the junction unmatched. Germline V gives CDR1 SGHVS, CDR2 FQNEAQ. This CDR3 contains 15 residues. With respect to this clone: Its antigen is still unknown.

The chain carries TRBV7-8 and TRBJ1-1; the match to TRBD1 covers 9 bases. Sequences were obtained from PBMCs. The clonotype originates from a woman aged 60-70 years in good health and CMV-seronegative. The CDR3 DNA reads as TGTGCCAGCAGCCCAGACAGGGGGTGGACCACTGAAGCTTTCTTT. Translation gives CASSPDRGWTTEAFF.